This T cell receptor beta chain is from a study of technical replicates of blood from a few donors. The table came from immunoSEQ multiplex PCR; TCRdb's copy has only in-frame clones and leaves some out. The repertoire holds 64,000 or so clones, with about 90% as singletons. Germline loops: CDR1 KGHSH, CDR2 LQKENI. The CDR3 extends over 14 amino acids. Trimming took 2 bases from V and 7 from J, leaving 12 bases between them. The TCR originated in a human donor in good health. Some clones in this sample may be carry-over from other donors' samples. The specimen was PBMCs. V usage is TRBV18 and J usage is TRBJ1-5; no clear D. The CDR3 nucleotides are TGTGCCAGCTCACCAAGCGGCGTAGGGCAGCCCCAGCATTTT. This gives the protein CASSPSGVGQPQHF.